This TCR beta chain stems from a study of blood T cell repertoires in COVID-19. Study as a whole: The cDNA or gDNA used as material had been derived from T cells, B-cell-depleted T cells, or PBMCs.

Per the original methods: The assay estimated nucleated cells by amplifying reference gene primers. The method was immunoSEQ multiplex PCR; TCRdb's version includes in-frame clones alone and lacks a portion of them. V, J and clone size derive from that table, while D and trimming were established from the DNA sequence. The sample records tens of thousands of clones, roughly 78% being singletons. Remarks on this clone: The sample has other DNA sequences that encode this CDR3 too.

V gave up 2 bases and J gave up 1 base, with 5 bases separating them. Germline V gives CDR1 SGHTA, CDR2 FQGNSA. CDR3 length: 13 residues. The chain recombines TRBV7-2 with TRBJ1-1, with D uncertain. This clonotype was obtained from a man aged 55 to 70 with acute or convalescent COVID-19. Material for sequencing was peripheral blood. DNA for the CDR3: TGTGCCAGCAGCTTAACGGGGAACACTGAAGCTTTCTTT. Amino acids: CASSLTGNTEAFF.